Listed here are 22 T cell receptor beta chains from one sample, sequenced in a study of PD-L1 blockade in urothelial cancer. As for time point: peripheral blood 6 weeks after treatment start. Profiled with immunoSEQ multiplex PCR; TCRdb holds only in-frame clones, not every one. Among some 120,000 clones listed, around 88% were seen once. The source material was PBMCs, sampled around atezolizumab (anti-PD-L1) treatment. These TCRs come from a man aged 55 to 69 with urothelial cancer.

The chain is built from TRBV15 and TRBJ2-3, with TRBD1 matching 8 bases. Germline values: CDR1 LNHNV, CDR2 YYDKDF (reference sequence). The CDR3 runs 15 residues. V shed 0 bases, J shed 5 bases, and the junction held 4 bases outside the gene matches. CDR3 in amino acids: CATSREGQGEDTQYF. CDR3 coding DNA: TGTGCCACCAGCAGAGAAGGACAGGGAGAAGATACGCAGTATTTT. Filled out from reference TRBV15 and TRBJ2-3, the complete variable domain reads DAMVIQNPRYQVTQFGKPVTLSCSQTLNHNVMYWYQQKSSQAPKLLFHYYDKDFNNEADTPDNFQSRRPNTSFCFLDIRSPGLGDTAMYLCATSREGQGEDTQYFGPGTRLTVL.

This chain links TRBV7-9 with TRBJ2-7; TRBD1 matches at 11 bases. The CDR3 sequence is 14 residues long. Losses at the gene ends were 5 bases for V and 5 bases for J; bases not matched to a gene: 5. CDR1 is SEHNR, CDR2 FQNEAQ, per germline (reference sequence). The CDR3 DNA reads as TGTGCCAGCAGCCTGGGGACAGGGGGAAACGAGCAGTACTTC. Encoded protein: CASSLGTGGNEQYF.

The genes are TRBV10-3 and TRBJ2-2; TRBD2 is a possible D gene (6 bases). In germline, CDR1 is ENHRY, CDR2 SYGVKD. The CDR3 has 16 residues. Trimming took off 3 bases at V and 4 bases at J, with 15 bases between the two ends. The CDR3 DNA follows: TGTGCCATCAGTGACCCCGAAGGAGCGGGCACCGGGGAGCTGTTTTTT. It yields the protein CAISDPEGAGTGELFF.

This clone has just a few counts. The genes are TRBV9 and TRBJ2-2, with no clear D. CDR3 size: 11 residues. Germline V lookup: CDR1 SGDLS, CDR2 YYNGEE. V was clipped by 5 bases and J by 8 bases, with 7 bases between them. CDR3 sequence reads: CASSREGELFF. The CDR3 DNA is TGTGCCAGCAGTAGAGAAGGGGAGCTGTTTTTT.

The rearrangement uses TRBV15 and TRBJ2-7; 9 nucleotides match TRBD2. The trim removed 1 base at V and 7 bases at J, leaving 11 bases unmatched. Looked up from germline, CDR1 is LNHNV and CDR2 is YYDKDF (reference sequence). This CDR3 contains 16 residues. The CDR3 sequence is CATSRVSTSGHREQYF. The CDR3 DNA follows: TGTGCCACCAGCAGAGTGTCGACTAGCGGACACCGGGAGCAGTACTTC. Full variable domain (outside the CDR3, taken from reference TRBV15 and TRBJ2-7): DAMVIQNPRYQVTQFGKPVTLSCSQTLNHNVMYWYQQKSSQAPKLLFHYYDKDFNNEADTPDNFQSRRPNTSFCFLDIRSPGLGDTAMYLCATSRVSTSGHREQYFGPGTRLTVT.

The chain uses TRBV28 and TRBJ2-3; 7 bases map to TRBD2. The CDR3 is 15 residues long. J was trimmed by 4 bases and V by 8 bases; bases with no gene match: 12. Per germline, CDR1 MDHEN and CDR2 SYDVKM. This CDR3 is CASSWRPGGSDTQYF. CDR3 coding DNA: TGTGCCAGCTCCTGGAGGCCGGGGGGTTCAGATACGCAGTATTTT.

V gene TRBV27 combines with J gene TRBJ2-7; D may be TRBD2 (6 bases). This CDR3 comprises 11 residues. Per germline, CDR1 MNHEY and CDR2 SMNVEV (reference sequence). V was shortened by 10 bases and J by 7 bases, with 14 bases between the two germline ends. The CDR3 DNA reads as TGTGCCACCCTCAGGAGGGGAGAGCAGTACTTC. Translated: CATLRRGEQYF.

The V and J genes are TRBV10-3 and TRBJ1-5, with D perhaps TRBD1 (5 bases). V shed 6 bases and J shed 11 bases, with 14 bases lying between them. This CDR3 region has 12 residues. From germline, CDR1 is ENHRY and CDR2 SYGVKD. As DNA, the CDR3 is TGTGCCATCAGGGCCCCTTTAGGGGCCCAGCATTTT. Its protein product is CAIRAPLGAQHF.

This chain links TRBV5-1 with TRBJ1-1, with TRBD1 matching over 9 bases. The CDR3 extends over 14 amino acids. After removal of 4 bases from V and 7 bases from J, the junction contained 8 bases not matched to a gene. CDR1 and CDR2 (germline): SGHRS, YFSETQ. CDR3 sequence reads: CASSPGQGWGEAFF. The DNA for the CDR3 is TGCGCCAGCAGCCCGGGACAGGGCTGGGGTGAAGCTTTCTTT. Drawing the rest from reference TRBV5-1 and TRBJ1-1, the complete variable domain is KAGVTQTPRYLIKTRGQQVTLSCSPISGHRSVSWYQQTPGQGLQFLFEYFSETQRNKGNFPGRFSGRQFSNSRSEMNVSTLELGDSALYLCASSPGQGWGEAFFGQGTRLTVV.

The chain's CDR3 is CASTPGQRVEAFF. The CDR3 DNA reads as TGTGCCAGCACCCCGGGACAGCGGGTTGAAGCTTTCTTT. V gene TRBV6-1 combines with J gene TRBJ1-1, with 7 bases lining up with TRBD1. From germline, CDR1 is MNHNS and CDR2 SASEGT. V trimming: 7 bases; J trimming: 7 bases; junction bases outside the gene matches: 9. The CDR3 extends over 13 amino acids.

The V gene is TRBV16, the J gene TRBJ1-6, with TRBD1 identical over 9 bases. This CDR3 contains 15 residues. The V and J ends lost 3 bases and 14 bases, in that order; junction bases with no gene match: 11. Germline V gene lookup returns CDR1 KGHSY and CDR2 FQNENV. The CDR3 reads CASSQNSGTGLTLHF. CDR3 DNA sequence: TGTGCCAGCAGCCAGAACTCCGGGACAGGGTTAACCCTCCACTTT.

The table lists this clone with a few counts. The chain couples TRBV28 to TRBJ1-4; 8 nucleotides agree with TRBD1. The CDR3 extends over 15 amino acids. With 5 bases clipped from V and 4 bases from J, the junction kept 6 bases outside the gene matches. Looked up from germline, CDR1 is MDHEN and CDR2 is SYDVKM. CDR3 in amino acids: CASSAHGQGNEKLFF. In DNA form, the CDR3 reads TGTGCCAGCAGTGCTCATGGACAGGGTAATGAAAAACTGTTTTTT.

The rearrangement links TRBV5-1 to TRBJ2-1; weak D call: TRBD1 (6 bases). Germline V gene lookup returns CDR1 SGHRS and CDR2 YFSETQ. The germline V and J ends were trimmed by 2 bases and 8 bases, with 17 bases remaining between them. The CDR3 runs to 15 residues. The chain's CDR3 is CASSLTALGADEQFF. CDR3 DNA sequence: TGCGCCAGCAGCTTAACAGCCCTGGGGGCGGATGAGCAGTTCTTC.

As DNA, the CDR3 is TGCGCCAGCAGCCAGACGACTAGCGGGGGCTACGAGCAGTACTTC. Its protein product is CASSQTTSGGYEQYF. V and J are TRBV5-1 and TRBJ2-7; 12 bases agree with TRBD2. The CDR3 length is 15 residues. Germline V gives CDR1 SGHRS, CDR2 YFSETQ. Unmatched junction bases numbered 5, after V lost 4 bases and J lost 3 bases.

V gene TRBV2 combines with J gene TRBJ1-1, with 9 bases that match TRBD1. The CDR3 is 15 residues long. Germline V gene lookup returns CDR1 SNHLY and CDR2 FYNNEI. J was trimmed by 1 base and V by 4 bases; bases with no gene match: 4. This CDR3 is CASSAQTGGNTEAFF. The CDR3 DNA reads TGTGCCAGCAGTGCCCAGACAGGGGGGAACACTGAAGCTTTCTTT.

CDR3 region: CASSREQVLVGEQFF. For the CDR3, the DNA is TGTGCCAGCAGCCGGGAGCAAGTCTTGGTAGGTGAGCAGTTCTTC. The J gene is TRBJ2-1, the V gene TRBV7-2; a possible D gene is TRBD2 (6 bases). The germline V and J ends were trimmed by 5 bases and 9 bases, with 20 bases remaining between them. This CDR3 region has 15 residues. Germline V gene data show CDR1 as SGHTA and CDR2 as FQGNSA.

The CDR3 DNA sequence: TGCGCCGGGGGGGAGGGATACGAGCAGTACTTC. This encodes CAGGEGYEQYF. The genes are TRBV10-2 and TRBJ2-7, with 7 bases fitting TRBD2. The V segment lost 11 bases and the J segment 4 bases; nucleotides outside the gene matches: 5. Germline V gives CDR1 WSHSY, CDR2 SAAADI. The CDR3 runs to 11 residues.

This chain links TRBV27 with TRBJ2-3; a weak D match, TRBD2 (6 bases). The germline V gene encodes CDR1 MNHEY and CDR2 SMNVEV (reference sequence). This CDR3 region has 15 residues. The V end lost 0 bases, the J end lost 0 bases, and 7 bases lay between the germline ends. CDR3 sequence: CASSLSAGSTDTQYF. CDR3 DNA sequence: TGTGCCAGCAGTTTATCGGCGGGGAGCACAGATACGCAGTATTTT.

The chain couples TRBV6-5 to TRBJ1-2, with 9 bases identical to TRBD1. Germline V gives CDR1 MNHEY, CDR2 SVGAGI. V was clipped by 6 bases and J by 8 bases; unmatched bases: 7. CDR3 length equals 13 residues. CDR3 protein: CASSLQGAGGYTF. As DNA, the CDR3 is TGTGCCAGCAGCTTACAGGGGGCCGGAGGCTACACCTTC.

As concerns this clone: In the same sample, other DNA sequences code for this CDR3. The gene calls are TRBV28 and TRBJ1-2; weak D call: TRBD1 (5 bases). CDR1 is MDHEN, CDR2 SYDVKM, per germline. V shed 5 bases and J shed 4 bases, with 11 bases lying between them. CDR3 length equals 13 residues. CDR3 nucleotides: TGTGCCAGCAGTCCCGGGGGGAGCTATGGCTACACCTTC. This encodes CASSPGGSYGYTF.

The rearrangement links TRBV5-6 to TRBJ2-5; 10 bases are shared with TRBD2. Per the germline V gene, CDR1 is SGHDT and CDR2 is YYEEEE. This CDR3 comprises 14 residues. The J segment lost 6 bases and the V segment lost 4 bases, leaving 6 bases of the junction unmatched. The CDR3 spells CASSTQRGGKTQYF. The CDR3 coding sequence is TGTGCCAGCAGCACCCAGCGGGGGGGTAAGACCCAGTACTTC.

V is TRBV18 and J is TRBJ1-1; the match to TRBD1 covers 7 bases. V trimming: 1 base; J trimming: 4 bases; junction bases outside the gene matches: 12. The V gene's germline CDR1 is KGHSH and CDR2 LQKENI. CDR3 length equals 17 residues. The CDR3 is CASSPRALGGGVTEAFF. The CDR3 DNA reads TGTGCCAGCTCACCACGTGCCCTTGGAGGGGGCGTCACTGAAGCTTTCTTT.